One and the same sample provided the 12 T cell receptor beta chains below, sequenced in a study of identical twins. TCRdb re-derived calls from the 5' RACE reads in MiXCR, one entry per CDR3 protein. The sample contains 1.5 million or so distinct CDR3 sequences, less than 35% of which appear only once. Sequencing input: cord blood. The source of these receptors is a newborn girl in good health.

This clonotype showed up many times. The rearrangement links TRBV29-1 to TRBJ1-2; D might be TRBD1 (5 bases). CDR3 length: 12 amino acids. CDR1 is SQVTM and CDR2 is ANQGSEA in the germline V gene. V was shortened by 3 bases and J by 4 bases, with 9 bases between the two germline ends. This CDR3 is CSVDEGVYGYTF. The CDR3 bases are TGCAGCGTTGACGAAGGGGTCTATGGCTACACCTTC.

This clonotype has more than one count but fewer than ten. This rearrangement joins TRBV28 to TRBJ2-7; weak D call: TRBD2 (6 bases). CDR3 length: 16 residues. CDR1 and CDR2 from the germline V gene are MDHEN and SYDVKM. Trimming removed 6 bases from V and 2 bases from J, with 20 bases in between. The CDR3 sequence is CASSPVPGSGAYEQYF. The DNA of the CDR3 is TGTGCCAGCAGCCCCGTTCCTGGTAGCGGAGCCTACGAGCAGTACTTC.

This clonotype has a handful of counts. Mismatch with germline at one junction end may stem from a read error. J is TRBJ1-1 and V is TRBV10-2; D is unresolved. The CDR3 length is 13 residues. The germline V gene encodes CDR1 WSHSY and CDR2 SAAADI. The DNA for the CDR3 is TGTGCCAGCAGTGAACCGGGGAACACTGAAGCTTTCTTT. This gives the protein CASSEPGNTEAFF.

This clonotype was recorded at least ten times. This chain uses TRBV20-1 with TRBJ1-2, with a possible D match to TRBD1 (6 bases). Looked up from germline, CDR1 is DFQATT and CDR2 is SNEGSKA (reference sequence). The V end was cut by 0 bases, the J end by 1 base, with 9 bases between. The CDR3 spans 14 residues. CDR3 protein: CSARDQGINYGYTF. The DNA of the CDR3 is TGCAGTGCTAGAGATCAGGGGATTAACTATGGCTACACCTTC.

This rearrangement joins TRBV5-1 to TRBJ1-1, with D unclear. This CDR3 comprises 12 residues. Trimming cost V 3 bases and J 1 base, with 4 bases left between them. Germline CDR1 SGHRS, CDR2 YFSETQ. CDR3 in DNA: TGCGCCAGCAGCTACGAGAACACTGAAGCTTTCTTT. Protein: CASSYENTEAFF. The variable domain in full, completed from reference TRBV5-1 and TRBJ1-1, reads KAGVTQTPRYLIKTRGQQVTLSCSPISGHRSVSWYQQTPGQGLQFLFEYFSETQRNKGNFPGRFSGRQFSNSRSEMNVSTLELGDSALYLCASSYENTEAFFGQGTRLTVV.

There are a few counts of this clonotype. V usage is TRBV12-3 or TRBV12-4 and J usage is TRBJ1-2; the D gene is possibly TRBD1 (6 bases). The germline V and J ends were trimmed by 8 bases and 0 bases, with 10 bases remaining between them. The CDR3 runs to 13 residues. CDR3 loop: CASRGGPNYGYTF. The CDR3 nucleotides are TGTGCCAGCCGGGGGGGCCCTAACTATGGCTACACCTTC.

CDR3 loop: CSVESQGAGGYTF. The CDR3 region has the DNA TGCAGCGTTGAAAGCCAGGGGGCGGGTGGCTACACCTTC. This chain joins TRBV29-1 and TRBJ1-2, with 8 bases fitting TRBD1. This CDR3 spans 13 amino acids. In germline, CDR1 is SQVTM, CDR2 ANQGSEA. V lost 2 bases, J lost 7 bases, and 6 bases stayed unmatched.

Note on this clonotype: An end of the junction does not agree with germline; a read error may underlie this. In DNA, the CDR3 is TGTGCCAGCTCTAAGGGTCGTCTAGCGGGGAGCTCCTACAATGGGCAGTTCTTC. It yields the protein CASSKGRLAGSSYNGQFF. This chain joins TRBV2 and TRBJ2-1; 9 bases match TRBD2. CDR3 size: 18 residues. Germline CDR1 SNHLY, CDR2 FYNNEI.

This clonotype was observed many times. The junction shows a germline mismatch at one end, possibly a read error. The V and J genes are TRBV5-1 and TRBJ2-3, with 10 bases fitting TRBD2. From germline, CDR1 is SGHRS and CDR2 YFSETQ. This CDR3 is 15 amino acids long. The CDR3 loop reads CASSLSGGATDTQYF. The CDR3 nucleotides are TGTGCCAGCAGTTTGAGCGGGGGGGCTACAGATACGCAGTATTTT.

This clonotype has more than one count but fewer than ten. For the CDR3, the DNA is TGCAGTGCTAGAGAGGGACTAGCGGTGCAAGAGACCCAGTACTTC. This codes for CSAREGLAVQETQYF. This chain uses TRBV20-1 with TRBJ2-5; 11 positions match TRBD2. Per the germline V gene, CDR1 is DFQATT and CDR2 is SNEGSKA (reference sequence). The CDR3 runs 15 residues. The J segment lost 2 bases and the V segment lost 0 bases, leaving 2 bases of the junction unmatched.

For this clonotype: A read error may produce the germline difference seen at one junction end. CDR3 in amino acids: CACSLRPGQGQTGELFF. The CDR3 DNA follows: TGTGCCTGCAGCTTAAGGCCGGGACAGGGTCAAACCGGGGAGCTGTTTTTT. The chain is built from TRBV7-2 and TRBJ2-2; 9 bases map to TRBD1. CDR1 and CDR2 from the germline V gene are SGHTA and FQGNSA. The CDR3 is 17 residues long.

A few counts support this clonotype. The chain carries TRBV19 and TRBJ2-7; the D gene is possibly TRBD2 (5 bases). Trimming cost V 1 base and J 3 bases, with 10 bases left between them. This CDR3 has 14 amino acids. CDR1 and CDR2 from the germline V gene are LNHDA and SQIVND (reference sequence). The CDR3 sequence: CASSIVLTNYEQYF. CDR3 nucleotides: TGTGCCAGTAGTATAGTGTTGACTAACTACGAGCAGTACTTC.